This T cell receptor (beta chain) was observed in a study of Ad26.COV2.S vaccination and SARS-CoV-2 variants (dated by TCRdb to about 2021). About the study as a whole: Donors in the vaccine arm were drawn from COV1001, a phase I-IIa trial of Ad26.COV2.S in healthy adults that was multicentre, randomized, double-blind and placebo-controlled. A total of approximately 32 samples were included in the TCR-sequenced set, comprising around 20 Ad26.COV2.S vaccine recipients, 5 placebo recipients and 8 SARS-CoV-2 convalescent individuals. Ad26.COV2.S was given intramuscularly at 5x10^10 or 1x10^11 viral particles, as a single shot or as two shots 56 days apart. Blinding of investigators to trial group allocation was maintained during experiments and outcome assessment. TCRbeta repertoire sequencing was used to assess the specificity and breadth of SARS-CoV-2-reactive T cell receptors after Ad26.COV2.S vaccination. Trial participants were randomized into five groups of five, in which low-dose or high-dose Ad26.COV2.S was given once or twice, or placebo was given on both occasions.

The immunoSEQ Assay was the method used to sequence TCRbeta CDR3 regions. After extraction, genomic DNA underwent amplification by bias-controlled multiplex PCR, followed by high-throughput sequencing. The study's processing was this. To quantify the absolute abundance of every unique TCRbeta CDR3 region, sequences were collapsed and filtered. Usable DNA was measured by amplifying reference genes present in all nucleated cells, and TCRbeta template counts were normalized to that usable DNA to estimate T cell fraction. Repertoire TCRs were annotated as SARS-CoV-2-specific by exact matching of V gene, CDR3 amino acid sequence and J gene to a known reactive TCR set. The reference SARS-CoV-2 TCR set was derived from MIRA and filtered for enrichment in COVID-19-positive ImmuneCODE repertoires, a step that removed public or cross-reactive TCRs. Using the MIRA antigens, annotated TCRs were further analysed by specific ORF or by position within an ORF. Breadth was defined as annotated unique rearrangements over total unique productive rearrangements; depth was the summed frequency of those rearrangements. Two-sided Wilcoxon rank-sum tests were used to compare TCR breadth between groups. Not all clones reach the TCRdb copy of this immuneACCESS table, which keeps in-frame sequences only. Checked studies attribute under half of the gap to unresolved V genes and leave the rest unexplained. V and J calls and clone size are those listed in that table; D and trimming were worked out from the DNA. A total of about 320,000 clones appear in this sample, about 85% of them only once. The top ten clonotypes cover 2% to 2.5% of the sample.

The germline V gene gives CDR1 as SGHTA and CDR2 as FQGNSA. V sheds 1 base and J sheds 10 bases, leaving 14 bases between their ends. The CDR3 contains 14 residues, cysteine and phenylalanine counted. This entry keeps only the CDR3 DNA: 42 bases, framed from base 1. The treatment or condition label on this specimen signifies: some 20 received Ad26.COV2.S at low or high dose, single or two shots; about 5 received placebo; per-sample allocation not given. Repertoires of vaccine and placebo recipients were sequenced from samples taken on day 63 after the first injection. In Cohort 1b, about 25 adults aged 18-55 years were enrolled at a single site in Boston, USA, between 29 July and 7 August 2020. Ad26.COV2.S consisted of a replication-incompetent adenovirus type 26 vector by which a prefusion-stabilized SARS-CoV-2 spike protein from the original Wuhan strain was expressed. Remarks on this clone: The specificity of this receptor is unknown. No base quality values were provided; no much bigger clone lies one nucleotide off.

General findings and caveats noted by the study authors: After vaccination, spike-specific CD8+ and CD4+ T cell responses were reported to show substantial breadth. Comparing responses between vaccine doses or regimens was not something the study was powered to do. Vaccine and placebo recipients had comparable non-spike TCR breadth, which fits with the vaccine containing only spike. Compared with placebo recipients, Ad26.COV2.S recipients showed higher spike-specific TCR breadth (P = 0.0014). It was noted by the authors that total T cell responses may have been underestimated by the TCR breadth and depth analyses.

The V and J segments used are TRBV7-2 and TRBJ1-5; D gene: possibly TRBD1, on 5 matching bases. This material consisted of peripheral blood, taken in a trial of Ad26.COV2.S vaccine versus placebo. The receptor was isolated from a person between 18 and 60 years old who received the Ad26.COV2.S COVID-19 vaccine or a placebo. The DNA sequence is TGTGCCAGCAGCTTAGTAGTGGACACGGCCCCCCAGCATTTT. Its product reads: CASSLVVDTAPQHF. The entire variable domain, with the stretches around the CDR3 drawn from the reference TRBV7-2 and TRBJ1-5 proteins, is GAGVSQSPSNKVTEKGKDVELRCDPISGHTALYWYRQSLGQGLEFLIYFQGNSAPDKSGLPSDRFSAERTGGSVSTLTIQRTQQEDSAVYLCASSLVVDTAPQHFGDGTRLSIL.